The 30 T cell receptor beta chains below come from one sample, sequenced in a study of regulatory T cells in long-lasting Graves disease. Regarding time point: persistent/refractory GD, antithyroid drugs over 5 years with positive TRAb. From RNA extracted from PBMCs, the TCR library was made. Arm-PCR with iRepertoire HTBI primers amplified the CDR3 regions for these TCR beta libraries. TCRdb recomputed calls from the multiplex PCR reads with MiXCR, one row per CDR3 protein. The data contain some 420,000 distinct CDR3 sequences, around a fifth of them singletons. The input for sequencing was peripheral blood mononuclear cells (PBMCs), taken when the disease was refractory, from a patient treated with antithyroid drugs. Receptors originate from a female donor with Graves disease.

This clonotype was picked up many times. The V call is TRBV20-1, the J call TRBJ1-4, with D unresolved. The CDR3 is 15 residues long. V lost 0 bases, J lost 3 bases, and 11 bases lay in between. Germline values: CDR1 DFQATT, CDR2 SNEGSKA (reference sequence). Written as DNA, the CDR3 is TGCAGTGCTAGAGATCCGGTTAGGTCTAATGAAAAACTGTTTTTT. Translation gives CSARDPVRSNEKLFF.

This clonotype was detected ten times or more. The chain's CDR3 is CASSAGDATFF. The CDR3 nucleotides read TGTGCCAGCAGTGCAGGGGACGCAACTTTCTTT. The V call is TRBV2, the J call TRBJ1-1; perhaps TRBD1 as D (6 bases). Trimming removed 4 bases at V and 12 bases at J, with 12 bases between. CDR1 is SNHLY and CDR2 is FYNNEI in the germline V gene. The CDR3 consists of 11 residues.

This clonotype was counted between two and nine times. This chain links TRBV30 with TRBJ1-1, with D hard to call. V was trimmed by 1 base and J by 0 bases, leaving 12 bases between them. Germline-derived CDR1 and CDR2 are GTSNPN and SVGIG (reference sequence). The CDR3 loop spans 15 amino acids. The CDR3 nucleotides are TGTGCCTGGAGTGGAAGGAGACACTTGAACACTGAAGCTTTCTTT. Translated, it gives CAWSGRRHLNTEAFF.

The count of this clonotype is one. This chain connects TRBV30 to TRBJ2-2; TRBD2 is a possible D gene (5 bases). V shed 0 bases and J shed 6 bases, with 8 bases lying between them. The CDR3 loop spans 13 amino acids. Per germline, CDR1 GTSNPN and CDR2 SVGIG (reference sequence). CDR3 sequence: CAWSVRGSGELFF. The CDR3, as DNA: TGTGCCTGGAGTGTACGGGGATCCGGGGAGCTGTTTTTT. Variable domain in full (rest from reference TRBV30 and TRBJ2-2): SQTIHQWPATLVQPVGSPLSLECTVEGTSNPNLYWYRQAAGRGLQLLFYSVGIGQISSEVPQNLSASRPQDRQFILSSKKLLLSDSGFYLCAWSVRGSGELFFGEGSRLTVL.

This clonotype has a handful of counts. The CDR3, as DNA: TGTGCCAGCAGCTTAGCGATGCCGGTAAGCACTGAAGCTTTCTTT. This encodes CASSLAMPVSTEAFF. This sequence joins TRBV7-2 and TRBJ1-1; D remains unclear. Trimming stripped 0 bases from V and 4 bases from J, with 12 bases between. The CDR3 is made up of 15 amino acids. Germline CDR1 is SGHTA and CDR2 is FQGNSA.

Many counts were recorded for this clonotype. V gene TRBV6-1 combines with J gene TRBJ2-7; the D gene is possibly TRBD2 (5 bases). The V end lost 6 bases, the J end lost 4 bases, and 13 bases lay between the germline ends. The CDR3 has 13 residues. CDR1 and CDR2 from the germline V gene are MNHNS and SASEGT. CDR3 loop: CASSILPGYEQYF. As DNA, the CDR3 is TGTGCCAGCAGCATACTACCGGGATACGAGCAGTACTTC.

This clonotype came up many times. The rearrangement links TRBV7-9 to TRBJ2-7, with 9 bases matching TRBD1. Germline-derived CDR1 and CDR2 are SEHNR and FQNEAQ (reference sequence). This CDR3 has 14 residues. With V trimmed by 2 bases and J by 6 bases, 5 bases remained unmatched. The CDR3: CASSLMDRGVEQYF. The CDR3 DNA reads as TGTGCCAGCAGCTTAATGGACAGGGGAGTCGAGCAGTACTTC.

This clonotype was seen more than once but under ten times. The chain links TRBV7-2 to TRBJ2-7, with 9 bases aligning to TRBD2. The CDR3 loop spans 14 amino acids. V was clipped by 5 bases and J by 6 bases; unmatched bases: 8. Germline V lookup: CDR1 SGHTA, CDR2 FQGNSA. The chain's CDR3 is CASSTIAGEVEQYF. CDR3 in DNA: TGTGCCAGCAGCACTATAGCGGGAGAGGTCGAGCAGTACTTC. Filled out from reference TRBV7-2 and TRBJ2-7, the complete variable domain reads GAGVSQSPSNKVTEKGKDVELRCDPISGHTALYWYRQSLGQGLEFLIYFQGNSAPDKSGLPSDRFSAERTGGSVSTLTIQRTQQEDSAVYLCASSTIAGEVEQYFGPGTRLTVT.

The chain employs TRBV28 and TRBJ2-2; 7 bases line up with TRBD2. Unmatched junction bases numbered 11, after V lost 6 bases and J lost 4 bases. Germline CDR1 MDHEN, CDR2 SYDVKM. There are 16 residues in the CDR3. CDR3 DNA sequence: TGTGCCAGCAGCCTTGGGAGGGGAAGAGGCACCGGGGAGCTGTTTTTT. It is translated as CASSLGRGRGTGELFF.

This clonotype has a handful of counts. The V and J genes are TRBV4-3 and TRBJ1-6; D uncertain. CDR1 and CDR2 (germline): LGHNA, YSLEER. V was pared by 0 bases and J by 3 bases, with 9 bases between. This CDR3 is 16 amino acids long. CDR3 DNA: TGCGCCAGCAGCCAAGATATGTCGGTCTATAATTCACCCCTCCACTTT. Residues: CASSQDMSVYNSPLHF.

This clonotype came up many times. The V call is TRBV27, the J call TRBJ1-2; the D gene is possibly TRBD1 (6 bases). Trimming left V 3 bases short and J 4 bases short, with 18 bases between. The CDR3 extends over 16 amino acids. Looked up from germline, CDR1 is MNHEY and CDR2 is SMNVEV (reference sequence). The CDR3 sequence: CASSFRGGRGGYGYTF. In DNA, the CDR3 is TGTGCCAGCAGTTTTAGGGGGGGTAGAGGAGGCTATGGCTACACCTTC.

The chain couples TRBV4-3 to TRBJ1-6; D unresolved. Trimming pared 0 bases from V and 10 bases from J, leaving 16 bases between. CDR3 length: 16 residues. In germline, CDR1 is LGHNA, CDR2 YSLEER. The CDR3 nucleotides read TGCGCCAGCAGCCAAGATCTGGTCAGGATGCTGTCACCCCTCCACTTT. Its translation: CASSQDLVRMLSPLHF.

This clonotype was recorded at least ten times. V and J are TRBV20-1 and TRBJ2-4; D might be TRBD1 (6 bases). The germline gives CDR1 DFQATT, CDR2 SNEGSKA (reference sequence). CDR3 length equals 11 residues. Trimming cost V 5 bases and J 7 bases, with 9 bases left between them. The CDR3 nucleotides read TGCAGTGCTGCCCAGGGGAACATTCAGTACTTC. Residues: CSAAQGNIQYF.

The V and J genes are TRBV5-1 and TRBJ1-6; TRBD1 might be the D (5 bases). Germline CDR1 and CDR2: SGHRS and YFSETQ. V lost 2 bases and J 10 bases, leaving 10 bases between the germline ends. The CDR3 is made up of 13 amino acids. CDR3 amino acids: CASSFGGSSPLHF. CDR3 in DNA: TGCGCCAGCAGCTTCGGGGGAAGCTCACCCCTCCACTTT.

This clonotype was recorded many times. The rearrangement joins TRBV28 to TRBJ1-4; 9 nucleotides match TRBD1. CDR3 size: 14 residues. Per germline, CDR1 MDHEN and CDR2 SYDVKM. J gave up 8 bases and V 5 bases, and 6 bases lay outside the gene matches. In DNA form, the CDR3 reads TGTGCCAGCAGTAGGACAGGGGCGGGAGAAAAACTGTTTTTT. This sequence encodes CASSRTGAGEKLFF.

This rearrangement joins TRBV2 to TRBJ1-4; TRBD1 agrees at 10 bases. J gave up 9 bases and V 5 bases, and 6 bases lay outside the gene matches. The CDR3 loop spans 14 amino acids. Per germline, CDR1 SNHLY and CDR2 FYNNEI. CDR3 region: CASSSGTGVKKLFF. In DNA form, the CDR3 reads TGTGCCAGCAGTTCCGGGACAGGGGTGAAAAAACTGTTTTTT. The full variable domain, with the rest looked up from reference TRBV2 and TRBJ1-4, is EPEVTQTPSHQVTQMGQEVILRCVPISNHLYFYWYRQILGQKVEFLVSFYNNEISEKSEIFDDQFSVERPDGSNFTLKIRSTKLEDSAMYFCASSSGTGVKKLFFGSGTQLSVL.

Turning to this clonotype: One junction end disagrees with the germline gene, perhaps due to a read error. V gene TRBV28 combines with J gene TRBJ1-1; D ambiguous. The CDR3 runs 16 residues. CDR1 and CDR2 (germline): MDHEN, SYDVKM. CDR3 DNA sequence: TGTGCCAGCAGCTTATTGTTGCGGACGGTGAACACTGAAGCTTTCTTT. Protein sequence: CASSLLLRTVNTEAFF. The whole variable domain, remainder taken from reference TRBV28 and TRBJ1-1, is DVKVTQSSRYLVKRTGEKVFLECVQDMDHENMFWYRQDPGLGLRLIYFSYDVKMKEKGDIPEGYSVSREKKERFSLILESASTNQTSMYLCASSLLLRTVNTEAFFGQGTRLTVV.

This clonotype was seen ten or more times. The chain employs TRBV6-5 and TRBJ1-5, with 10 bases that match TRBD1. Per the germline V gene, CDR1 is MNHEY and CDR2 is SVGAGI. Trimming took 4 bases from V and 7 from J; bases not matched to a gene: 13. This CDR3 spans 17 amino acids. CDR3 residues: CASSSRQGASGVQPQHF. CDR3 sequence (DNA): TGTGCCAGCAGTTCGCGACAGGGGGCCTCGGGGGTGCAGCCCCAGCATTTT.

On this clonotype itself: A read error may produce the germline difference seen at one junction end. J is TRBJ2-1 and V is TRBV5-1; no clear D gene. Per the germline V gene, CDR1 is SGHRS and CDR2 is YFSETQ. The CDR3 sequence is 15 residues long. CDR3: CTSSLVASSYNEQFF. The CDR3 region has the DNA TGCACCAGCAGCTTGGTGGCGAGCTCCTACAATGAGCAGTTCTTC.

Ten or more counts support this clonotype. V usage is TRBV6-5 and J usage is TRBJ1-2; D uncertain. Germline values: CDR1 MNHEY, CDR2 SVGAGI. Trimming cost V 0 bases and J 3 bases, with 5 bases left between them. The CDR3 spans 13 residues. The CDR3 here is CASSYSPDYGYTF. The CDR3 coding sequence is TGTGCCAGCAGTTACTCCCCAGACTATGGCTACACCTTC.

The chain carries TRBV7-6 and TRBJ2-2; D is possibly TRBD2 (6 bases). Germline values: CDR1 SGHVS, CDR2 FNYEAQ. V gave up 5 bases and J gave up 1 base, with 14 bases separating them. The CDR3 covers 16 residues. This CDR3 reads CASSPFGGKNTGELFF. CDR3 nucleotides: TGTGCCAGCAGCCCTTTTGGAGGGAAGAACACCGGGGAGCTGTTTTTT.

The rearrangement joins TRBV12-3 or TRBV12-4 to TRBJ1-3; weak D call: TRBD1 (6 bases). The CDR3 consists of 16 residues. Trimming pared 11 bases from V and 0 bases from J, leaving 20 bases between. This CDR3 is CASRDTLHLSGNTIYF. DNA for the CDR3: TGTGCCTCCCGGGACACCCTACATCTCTCTGGAAACACCATATATTTT.

The sample holds many counts of this clonotype. The chain has TRBV2 and TRBJ2-7, with a tentative D call TRBD1 (5 bases). Germline V CDR1 and CDR2: SNHLY, FYNNEI. This CDR3 contains 12 residues. V was trimmed by 7 bases and J by 0 bases, leaving 7 bases between them. The CDR3 is CASNRISYEQYF. For the CDR3, the DNA is TGTGCCAGCAACAGGATCTCCTACGAGCAGTACTTC.

V and J are TRBV6-1 and TRBJ1-1, with D maybe TRBD1 (6 bases). The germline V and J ends were trimmed by 6 bases and 2 bases, with 13 bases remaining between them. Germline CDR1 and CDR2: MNHNS and SASEGT. The CDR3 totals 14 residues. The DNA for the CDR3 is TGTGCCAGCAGGGGTGGACAGCCCAACACTGAAGCTTTCTTT. This sequence encodes CASRGGQPNTEAFF.

This clonotype was counted a few times. The DNA of the CDR3 is TGTGCCAGTAGTGAAGGGCGGATGAGCAATCAGCCCCAGCATTTT. This encodes CASSEGRMSNQPQHF. The chain couples TRBV19 to TRBJ1-5; D ambiguous. Germline lookup yields CDR1 LNHDA and CDR2 SQIVND (reference sequence). The CDR3 has 15 amino acids. Trimming took 5 bases from V and 1 from J, leaving 12 bases between them.

This chain joins TRBV28 and TRBJ2-7; 9 nucleotides line up with TRBD1. Unmatched junction bases numbered 12, after V lost 2 bases and J lost 4 bases. This CDR3 is 17 amino acids long. Germline V CDR1 and CDR2: MDHEN, SYDVKM. In DNA, the CDR3 is TGTGCCAGCAGTTTAGGGGGGGACAGGGTAAGGTCGTACGAGCAGTACTTC. This encodes CASSLGGDRVRSYEQYF.

This clonotype was detected many times. The CDR3 sequence: CAWSRGQGNEKLFF. In DNA form, the CDR3 reads TGTGCCTGGAGTAGAGGGCAGGGAAATGAAAAACTGTTTTTT. This chain links TRBV30 with TRBJ1-4; a weak D match, TRBD1 (5 bases). CDR1 is GTSNPN and CDR2 is SVGIG in the germline V gene (reference sequence). V was shortened by 2 bases and J by 5 bases, with 12 bases between the two germline ends. This CDR3 comprises 14 residues.

This clonotype was detected only a few times. V and J are TRBV20-1 and TRBJ1-4; the D is unclear. This CDR3 contains 13 residues. Germline CDR1 and CDR2: DFQATT and SNEGSKA (reference sequence). V dropped 5 bases and J dropped 3 bases, with 10 bases sitting between them. The CDR3 loop reads CSARTAPNEKLFF. The CDR3 DNA follows: TGCAGTGCTCGGACGGCCCCTAATGAAAAACTGTTTTTT.

The chain has TRBV25-1 and TRBJ2-2; the D gene is possibly TRBD2 (5 bases). The CDR3 contains 16 residues. The V gene's germline CDR1 is MGHDK and CDR2 SYGVNS. V shed 4 bases and J shed 5 bases, with 17 bases lying between them. The DNA for the CDR3 is TGTGCCAGCAGTGTTGGCGATGAGGGTTGGACCGGGGAGCTGTTTTTT. Its protein is CASSVGDEGWTGELFF. The full variable domain, its missing parts supplied by reference TRBV25-1 and TRBJ2-2, is EADIYQTPRYLVIGTGKKITLECSQTMGHDKMYWYQQDPGMELHLIHYSYGVNSTEKGDLSSESTVSRIRTEHFPLTLESARPSHTSQYLCASSVGDEGWTGELFFGEGSRLTVL.

The CDR3 sequence: CASSRGQADQPQHF. Here the CDR3 DNA reads TGTGCCAGCAGCAGAGGACAGGCTGATCAGCCCCAGCATTTT. The J gene is TRBJ1-5, the V gene TRBV7-9; 7 bases map to TRBD1. The V gene end was trimmed by 5 bases and the J gene end by 5 bases; junction bases not matched to a gene: 6. The CDR3 runs to 14 residues. The V gene's germline CDR1 is SEHNR and CDR2 FQNEAQ (reference sequence).